A single sample is the source of the 13 T cell receptor beta chains below, sequenced in a study of beta chain features in type 1 diabetes. Every bit of the isolated RNA underwent reverse transcription, so sequencing read expressed TCRB transcripts. Only in-frame clones appear in the TCRdb table, and some are missing; sequencing was by immunoSEQ multiplex PCR. Of more than 300,000 clones in the sample, roughly 8% are singletons; the top ten hold around 0.44%. Sequenced sample: central memory CD4+ T cells from blood. The receptor source for this set is a young woman in good health.

This clone came up a few times. The genes are TRBV18 and TRBJ2-1; unclear D gene. Germline CDR1 reads KGHSH; CDR2 reads LQKENI. The CDR3 length is 13 residues. V was shortened by 0 bases and J by 7 bases, with 7 bases between the two germline ends. CDR3 nucleotides: TGTGCCAGCTCACCACCACAGACAAATGAGCAGTTCTTC. As protein: CASSPPQTNEQFF.

In this sample, this clone turned up many times. This sequence joins TRBV7-2 and TRBJ2-5; D ambiguous. This CDR3 spans 16 amino acids. The V end was cut by 1 base, the J end by 0 bases, with 12 bases between. The germline gives CDR1 SGHTA, CDR2 FQGNSA. This chain's CDR3 is CASSLVPGSYQETQYF. CDR3 in DNA: TGTGCCAGCAGCTTAGTCCCGGGTTCGTACCAAGAGACCCAGTACTTC.

This chain links TRBV7-8 with TRBJ2-1, with TRBD2 matching 8 bases. The length of the CDR3 is 16 residues. Germline V lookup: CDR1 SGHVS, CDR2 FQNEAQ. Trimming cost V 6 bases and J 2 bases; bases outside gene matches: 9. CDR3 in DNA: TGTGCCAGCAGTTCCGGACTAGCCTTAGCCTACAATGAGCAGTTCTTC. It is translated as CASSSGLALAYNEQFF.

This clone showed up many times. The V gene is TRBV9, the J gene TRBJ2-5; D is uncertain. The CDR3 has 11 amino acids. The germline V gene has CDR1 SGDLS and CDR2 YYNGEE. Trimming removed 3 bases at V and 10 bases at J, with 10 bases between. The CDR3 is CASSDSRNQYF. CDR3 bases: TGTGCCAGCAGCGATTCGAGGAACCAGTACTTC.

There are many counts of this clone. V gene TRBV2 combines with J gene TRBJ2-7, with D possibly TRBD2 on 5 matching bases. CDR1 is SNHLY, CDR2 FYNNEI, per germline. Trimming took off 2 bases at V and 5 bases at J, with 10 bases between the two ends. The CDR3 spans 13 residues. The CDR3 region is CASSEHSGNEQYF. CDR3 sequence (DNA): TGTGCCAGCAGTGAACACTCGGGGAACGAGCAGTACTTC. Using reference TRBV2 and TRBJ2-7 for the parts outside the CDR3, the full variable domain is EPEVTQTPSHQVTQMGQEVILRCVPISNHLYFYWYRQILGQKVEFLVSFYNNEISEKSEIFDDQFSVERPDGSNFTLKIRSTKLEDSAMYFCASSEHSGNEQYFGPGTRLTVT.

In this sample, this clone turned up a few times. V is TRBV21-1 and J is TRBJ2-7; the D call in the table, TRBD2, was not verified against the DNA. TRBV21-1 is given as a pseudogene. CDR3 length: 15 amino acids. CDR3: CASSRLPPPSYEQYF. CDR3 DNA: TGTGCCAGCAGCAGACTCCCTCCCCCCTCCTACGAGCAGTACTTC.

The chain couples TRBV7-2 to TRBJ2-3; TRBD2 agrees at 10 bases. The germline gives CDR1 SGHTA, CDR2 FQGNSA. Trimming removed 6 bases from V and 6 bases from J; junction bases left unmatched: 9. The CDR3 has 15 residues. CDR3 in amino acids: CASSRTSGFTDTQYF. The CDR3 region has the DNA TGTGCCAGCAGTCGGACTAGCGGCTTTACTGATACGCAGTATTTT. Full variable domain (remainder filled in from reference TRBV7-2 and TRBJ2-3): GAGVSQSPSNKVTEKGKDVELRCDPISGHTALYWYRQSLGQGLEFLIYFQGNSAPDKSGLPSDRFSAERTGGSVSTLTIQRTQQEDSAVYLCASSRTSGFTDTQYFGPGTRLTVL.

Concerning this clone itself: A far larger clone differs by one base, so this is likely a read error. Other DNA sequences in this sample translate to the same CDR3. The CDR3 here is CAIGTDSNQPQHF. The CDR3 coding sequence is TGTGCCATCGGGACCGATAGCAATCAGCCCCAGCATTTT. This chain joins TRBV6-1 and TRBJ1-5, with a possible D match to TRBD1 (5 bases). The CDR3 spans 13 residues. The germline V gene has CDR1 MNHNS and CDR2 SASEGT. Trimming shortened V by 10 bases and J by 0 bases, and 10 bases separated the two germline ends.

V gene TRBV2 combines with J gene TRBJ2-7; D possibly corresponds to TRBD2 (6 bases). Germline values: CDR1 SNHLY, CDR2 FYNNEI. The V gene lost 5 bases and the J gene lost 3 bases, with 8 bases spanning the gap. This CDR3 is 12 amino acids long. The CDR3 DNA follows: TGTGCCAGCAGTCGGGACTTCTACGAGCAGTACTTC. It specifies CASSRDFYEQYF.

The V call is TRBV19, the J call TRBJ2-3; 7 bases agree with TRBD1. The CDR3 is 15 residues long. Germline CDR1 is LNHDA and CDR2 is SQIVND (reference sequence). V trimming: 5 bases; J trimming: 2 bases; junction bases outside the gene matches: 7. In DNA form, the CDR3 reads TGTGCCAGTAGTCTGGGACAGCAATACACAGATACGCAGTATTTT. Residues: CASSLGQQYTDTQYF.

The chain has TRBV6-5 and TRBJ2-2, with D unresolved. Germline CDR1 reads MNHEY; CDR2 reads SVGAGI. The CDR3 loop spans 14 amino acids. Trimming stripped 9 bases from V and 6 bases from J, with 17 bases between. The CDR3 DNA reads TGTGCCAGTCGAGTCGGCAGTGGCTCCGGGGAGCTGTTTTTT. Translating it yields CASRVGSGSGELFF.

A few counts support this clone. The CDR3 sequence is CSAIGKEKLFF. The CDR3, as DNA: TGCAGTGCTATAGGAAAGGAAAAACTGTTTTTT. The chain carries TRBV20-1 and TRBJ1-4; D ambiguous. CDR1 and CDR2 (germline): DFQATT, SNEGSKA (reference sequence). This CDR3 contains 11 residues. The germline V and J ends were trimmed by 4 bases and 8 bases, with 8 bases remaining between them.

The table lists this clone with many counts. CDR3 sequence (DNA): TGTGCCAGCAGCCAACAGGGGACTAGCTACGAGCAGTACTTC. Its protein is CASSQQGTSYEQYF. The chain couples TRBV21-1 to TRBJ2-7; TRBD2 is the table's D call, not checked against the DNA. TRBV21-1 is tagged as a pseudogene. CDR3 length: 14 amino acids.